This T cell receptor beta chain appears in the sequencing data of a study of memory CD8 T cells in hepatitis C reinfection. Turning to the study itself: HCV reinfection: RNA-positive following two negative tests at least 60 days apart. Samples before reinfection came 55 to 20 weeks prior to detection.

Profiled with immunoSEQ multiplex PCR; TCRdb holds only in-frame clones, not every one. The table records under 60,000 clones, 89% of them present only once. Time point described: pre-reinfection, 55 to 20 weeks before reinfection detection. Sorted cells were sequenced directly ex vivo without any in vitro expansion. Total naive CD8 T cells were sorted as viable CD3+ CD8+ CD45RO- cells from a couple of donors. Trimming shortened V by 4 bases and J by 0 bases, and 15 bases separated the two germline ends. There are 16 residues in the CDR3. The germline V gene encodes CDR1 LNHDA and CDR2 SQIVND (reference sequence).

The TCR sequence derives from a man aged 18 to 29 with hepatitis C virus infection. The chain couples TRBV19 to TRBJ1-1; D might be TRBD1 (6 bases). Material: naive CD8+ T cells sorted from blood. This CDR3 reads CASSTQPRTVNTEAFF. The CDR3 DNA follows: TGTGCCAGTAGTACTCAACCCCGGACAGTGAACACTGAAGCTTTCTTT.